Reported below is one T cell receptor beta chain. There is no known antigen for this receptor. No much larger clone is present one base from it, and per-base qualities are unavailable. For both TCR sequencing and RNA sequencing, RNA was extracted from PBMCs in TRIzol. The diagnosis of Graves' disease was made according to American Thyroid Association guidelines. Patients for the study were recruited at an endocrinology department in Xi'an, China. Each patient gave around 9 milliliters of peripheral blood, collected in an EDTA anticoagulant tube. Ficoll Paque Plus density gradient separation was used to isolate PBMCs, and no additional T cell sorting was done. An Agilent 2100 Bioanalyzer and agarose gel were used to check RNA quality, while a NanoDrop 2000 measured RNA concentration. These data originate in a study of regulatory T cells in long-lasting Graves disease (dated by TCRdb to the early 2020s). About the full investigation: Peripheral blood TCR sequencing and RNA sequencing compared persistent Graves' disease patients with newly diagnosed Graves' disease patients. The study took place in China and was registered as a clinical trial. A total of around 35 samples underwent TCR sequencing: about 13 from persistent and some 20 from newly diagnosed Graves' disease patients.

The junction carries 11 bases between V and J, which are trimmed by 2 bases and 10 bases respectively. The CDR3 covers 12 residues, taking in both the cysteine and the phenylalanine. CDR3 DNA only is kept here, 36 bases in frame from base 1. As encoded in the germline V gene, CDR1 is MDHEN while CDR2 is SYDVKM. TCRdb reprocessed the public reads (quality trimming at Q25 with fastp, clone calling with MiXCR) and kept in-frame beta chains. Records with the same CDR3 protein are collapsed into one entry carrying the most frequent genes and DNA. The sample yields over a thousand distinct CDR3 sequences; approximately 78% were counted once. The top ten constitute around 9.1% of the sample. Study-wide conclusions, independent of this receptor: Peripheral blood alone was examined, since thyroid tissue, which constituted the primary lesion, could not be accessed. Persistent patients shared more public clonotypes among themselves (over 2,500) than newly diagnosed patients did (nearly 1,000). Lower TCR Shannon entropy and fewer highly expanded clones were observed in persistent Graves' disease patients than in newly diagnosed patients, which suggested clonal expansion. TRBV28, TRBJ1-2 and TRBJ2-5 were preferentially used in persistent disease, while TRBV20-1 and TRBJ2-1 were favored in newly diagnosed disease. As a limitation, the authors acknowledged that the small sample size may reduce accuracy.

The source was peripheral blood mononuclear cells (PBMCs), collected with antithyroid drug treatment, in newly diagnosed or persistent Graves disease (not recorded which). The chain is assembled from TRBV28 and TRBJ1-1; TRBD1 is possibly the D segment (5 matching bases). This sequence originates from a woman younger than 45 with Graves disease. Donor details come from another sample of the same person, matched by shared clones. The DNA sequence follows: TGTGCCAGCAGTTTACAGGGCCCAGGAGCTTTCTTT. Translated, it reads CASSLQGPGAFF.